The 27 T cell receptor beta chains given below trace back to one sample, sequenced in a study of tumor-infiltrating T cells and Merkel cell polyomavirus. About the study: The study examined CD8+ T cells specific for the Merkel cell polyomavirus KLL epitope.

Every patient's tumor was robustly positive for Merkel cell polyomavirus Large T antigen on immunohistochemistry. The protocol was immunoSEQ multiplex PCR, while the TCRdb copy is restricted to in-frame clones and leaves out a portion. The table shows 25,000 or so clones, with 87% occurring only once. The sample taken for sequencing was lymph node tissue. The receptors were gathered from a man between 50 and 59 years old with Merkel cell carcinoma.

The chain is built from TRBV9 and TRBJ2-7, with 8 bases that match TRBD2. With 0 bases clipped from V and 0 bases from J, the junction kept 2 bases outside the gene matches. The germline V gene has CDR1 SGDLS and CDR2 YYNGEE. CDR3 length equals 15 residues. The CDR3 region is CASSVEAGASYEQYF. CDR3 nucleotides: TGTGCCAGCAGCGTAGAAGCGGGGGCCTCCTACGAGCAGTACTTC.

The CDR3 coding sequence is TGTGCCAGCAGCGTAGGCAGGGGTAGGGATCAGCCCCAGCATTTT. Translating it yields CASSVGRGRDQPQHF. This sequence joins TRBV9 and TRBJ1-5; weak D call: TRBD1 (6 bases). CDR1 is SGDLS and CDR2 is YYNGEE in the germline V gene. Trimming took off 0 bases at V and 5 bases at J, with 12 bases between the two ends. CDR3 length: 15 amino acids.

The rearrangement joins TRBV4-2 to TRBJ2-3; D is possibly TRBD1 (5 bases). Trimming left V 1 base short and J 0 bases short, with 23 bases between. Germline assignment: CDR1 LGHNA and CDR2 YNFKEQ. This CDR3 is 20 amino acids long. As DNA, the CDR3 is TGTGCCAGCAGCCAAGCGACCCGGCCAGGGCAGGTAACTAGCACAGATACGCAGTATTTT. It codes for CASSQATRPGQVTSTDTQYF.

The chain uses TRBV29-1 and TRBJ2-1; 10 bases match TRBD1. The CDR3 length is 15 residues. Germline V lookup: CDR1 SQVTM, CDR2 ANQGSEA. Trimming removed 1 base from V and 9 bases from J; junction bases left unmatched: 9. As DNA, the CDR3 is TGCAGCGTTGAAGTTTCGGGGACAGGGGATGGTGAGCAGTTCTTC. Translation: CSVEVSGTGDGEQFF.

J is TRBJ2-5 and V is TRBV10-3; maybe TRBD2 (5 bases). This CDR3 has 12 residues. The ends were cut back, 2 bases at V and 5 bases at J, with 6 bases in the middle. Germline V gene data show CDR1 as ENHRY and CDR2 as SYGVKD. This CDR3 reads CAISEPGETQYF. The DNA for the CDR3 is TGTGCCATCAGTGAGCCGGGGGAGACCCAGTACTTC.

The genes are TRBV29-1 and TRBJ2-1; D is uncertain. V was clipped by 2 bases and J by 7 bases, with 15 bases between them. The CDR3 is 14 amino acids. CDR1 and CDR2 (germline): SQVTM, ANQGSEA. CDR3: CSVESPPTTNEQFF. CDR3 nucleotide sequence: TGCAGCGTTGAATCTCCGCCAACTACGAATGAGCAGTTCTTC.

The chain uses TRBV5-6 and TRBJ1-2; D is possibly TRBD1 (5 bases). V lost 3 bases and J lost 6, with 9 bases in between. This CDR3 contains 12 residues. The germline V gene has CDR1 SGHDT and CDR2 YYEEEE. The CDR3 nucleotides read TGTGCCAGCAGCTGGGGGGGGGATGGCTACACCTTC. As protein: CASSWGGDGYTF.

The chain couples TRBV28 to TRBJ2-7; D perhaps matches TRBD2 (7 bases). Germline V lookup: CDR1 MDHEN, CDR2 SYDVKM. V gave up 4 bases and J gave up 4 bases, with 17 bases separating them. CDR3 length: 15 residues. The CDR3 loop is CASSSRGAGEYEQYF. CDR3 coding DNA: TGTGCCAGCAGTTCACGGGGGGCGGGAGAATACGAGCAGTACTTC. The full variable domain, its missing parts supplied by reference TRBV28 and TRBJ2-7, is DVKVTQSSRYLVKRTGEKVFLECVQDMDHENMFWYRQDPGLGLRLIYFSYDVKMKEKGDIPEGYSVSREKKERFSLILESASTNQTSMYLCASSSRGAGEYEQYFGPGTRLTVT.

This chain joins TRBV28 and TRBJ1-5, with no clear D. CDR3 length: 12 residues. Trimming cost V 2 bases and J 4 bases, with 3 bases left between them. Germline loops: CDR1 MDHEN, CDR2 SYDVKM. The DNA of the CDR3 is TGTGCCAGCAGTTTAATAAATCAGCCCCAGCATTTT. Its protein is CASSLINQPQHF.

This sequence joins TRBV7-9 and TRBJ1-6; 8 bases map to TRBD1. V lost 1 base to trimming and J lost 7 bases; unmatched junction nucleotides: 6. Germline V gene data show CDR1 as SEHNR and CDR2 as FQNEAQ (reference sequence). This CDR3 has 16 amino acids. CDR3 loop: CASSLGQGTPNSPLHF. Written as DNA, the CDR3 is TGTGCCAGCAGCTTAGGACAGGGGACCCCAAATTCACCCCTCCACTTT.

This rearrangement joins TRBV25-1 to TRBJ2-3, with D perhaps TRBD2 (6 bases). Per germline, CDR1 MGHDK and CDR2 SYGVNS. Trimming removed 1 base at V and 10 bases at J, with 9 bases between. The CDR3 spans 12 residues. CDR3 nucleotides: TGTGCCAGCAGTGAATCTAGCGCTCCGCAGTATTTT. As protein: CASSESSAPQYF.

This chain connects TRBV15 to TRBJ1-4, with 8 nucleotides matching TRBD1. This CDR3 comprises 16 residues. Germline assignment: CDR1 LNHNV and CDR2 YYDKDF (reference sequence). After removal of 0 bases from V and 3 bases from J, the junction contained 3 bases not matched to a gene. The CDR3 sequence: CATSREQGQANEKLFF. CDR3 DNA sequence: TGTGCCACCAGCAGAGAACAGGGACAGGCTAATGAAAAACTGTTTTTT.

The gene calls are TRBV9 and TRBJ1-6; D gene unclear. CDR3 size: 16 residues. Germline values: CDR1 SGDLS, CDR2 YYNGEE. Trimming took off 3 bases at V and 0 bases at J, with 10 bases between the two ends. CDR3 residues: CASSGFESSYNSPLHF. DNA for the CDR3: TGTGCCAGCAGCGGATTTGAGAGCTCCTATAATTCACCCCTCCACTTT. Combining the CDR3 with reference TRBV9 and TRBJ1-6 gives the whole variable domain DSGVTQTPKHLITATGQRVTLRCSPRSGDLSVYWYQQSLDQGLQFLIQYYNGEERAKGNILERFSAQQFPDLHSELNLSSLELGDSALYFCASSGFESSYNSPLHFGNGTRLTVT.

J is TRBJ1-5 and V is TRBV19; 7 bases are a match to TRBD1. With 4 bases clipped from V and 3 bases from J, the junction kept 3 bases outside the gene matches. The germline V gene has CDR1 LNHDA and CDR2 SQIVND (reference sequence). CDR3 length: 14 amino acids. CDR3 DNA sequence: TGTGCCAGTAGTACCGGGACAGTCAATCAGCCCCAGCATTTT. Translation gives CASSTGTVNQPQHF.

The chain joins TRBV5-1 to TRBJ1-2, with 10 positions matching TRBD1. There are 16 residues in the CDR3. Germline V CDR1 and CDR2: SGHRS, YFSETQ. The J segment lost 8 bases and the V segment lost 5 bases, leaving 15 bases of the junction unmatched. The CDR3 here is CASSPTSTGTGAGYTF. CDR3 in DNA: TGCGCCAGCAGTCCGACTTCTACCGGGACAGGGGCCGGCTACACCTTC.

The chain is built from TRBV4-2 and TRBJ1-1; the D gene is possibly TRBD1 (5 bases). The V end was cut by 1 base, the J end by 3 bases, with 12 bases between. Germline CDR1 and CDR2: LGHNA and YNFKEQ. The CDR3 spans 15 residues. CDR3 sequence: CASSQGRAGDTEAFF. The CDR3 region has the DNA TGTGCCAGCAGCCAAGGAAGGGCGGGGGACACTGAAGCTTTCTTT.

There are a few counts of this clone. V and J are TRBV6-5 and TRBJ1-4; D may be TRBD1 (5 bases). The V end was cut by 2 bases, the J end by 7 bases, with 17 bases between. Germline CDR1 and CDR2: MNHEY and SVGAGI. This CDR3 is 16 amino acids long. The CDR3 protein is CASSYVIRAQGEKLFF. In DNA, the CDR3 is TGTGCCAGCAGTTACGTCATCAGGGCGCAAGGTGAAAAACTGTTTTTT.

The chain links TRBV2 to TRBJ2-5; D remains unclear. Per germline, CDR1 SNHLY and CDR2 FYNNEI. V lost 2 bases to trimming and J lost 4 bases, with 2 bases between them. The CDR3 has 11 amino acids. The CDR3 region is CASSERETQYF. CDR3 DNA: TGTGCCAGCAGTGAACGAGAGACCCAGTACTTC.

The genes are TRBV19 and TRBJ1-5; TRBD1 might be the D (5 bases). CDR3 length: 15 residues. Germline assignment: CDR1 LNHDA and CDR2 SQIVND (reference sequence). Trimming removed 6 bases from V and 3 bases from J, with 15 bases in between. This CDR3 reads CASSLPDRFNQPQHF. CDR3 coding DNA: TGTGCCAGTAGCCTCCCAGACAGATTCAATCAGCCCCAGCATTTT.

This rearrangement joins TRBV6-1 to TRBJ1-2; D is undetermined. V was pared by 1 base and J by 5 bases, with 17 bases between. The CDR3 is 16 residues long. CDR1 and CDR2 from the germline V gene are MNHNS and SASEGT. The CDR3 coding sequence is TGTGCCAGCAGTGAAGGTGGCCACTTAGCGCTTTATGGCTACACCTTC. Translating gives CASSEGGHLALYGYTF.

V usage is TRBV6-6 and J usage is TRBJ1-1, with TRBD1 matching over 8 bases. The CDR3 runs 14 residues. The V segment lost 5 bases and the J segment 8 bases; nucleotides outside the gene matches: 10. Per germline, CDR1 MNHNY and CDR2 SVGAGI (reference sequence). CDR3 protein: CASSPSGGRTEAFF. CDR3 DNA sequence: TGTGCCAGCAGTCCCTCAGGGGGCAGGACAGAAGCTTTCTTT.

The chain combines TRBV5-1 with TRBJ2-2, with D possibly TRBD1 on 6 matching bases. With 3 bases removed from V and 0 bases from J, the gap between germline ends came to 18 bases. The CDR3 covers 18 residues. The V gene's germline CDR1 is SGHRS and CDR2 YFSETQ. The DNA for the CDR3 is TGCGCCAGCAGCTCAAGGACAGCACTTACCGCGAACACCGGGGAGCTGTTTTTT. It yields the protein CASSSRTALTANTGELFF.

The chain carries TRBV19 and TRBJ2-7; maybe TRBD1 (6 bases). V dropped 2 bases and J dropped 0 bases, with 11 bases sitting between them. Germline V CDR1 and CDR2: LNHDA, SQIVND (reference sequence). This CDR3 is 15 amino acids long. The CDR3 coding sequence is TGTGCCAGTAGTATAAGCCAGGGGATCTCCTACGAGCAGTACTTC. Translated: CASSISQGISYEQYF.

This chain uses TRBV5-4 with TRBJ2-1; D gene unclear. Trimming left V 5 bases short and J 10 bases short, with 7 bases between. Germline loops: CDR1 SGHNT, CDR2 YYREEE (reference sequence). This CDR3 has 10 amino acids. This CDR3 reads CASRCGEQFF. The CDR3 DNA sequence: TGTGCCAGCAGGTGCGGCGAGCAGTTCTTC.

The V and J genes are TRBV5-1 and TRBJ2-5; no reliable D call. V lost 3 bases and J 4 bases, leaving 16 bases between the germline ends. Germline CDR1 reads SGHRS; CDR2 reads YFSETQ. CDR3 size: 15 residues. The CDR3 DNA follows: TGCGCCAGCAGCTATGGAACTACCCGAGGAGAGACCCAGTACTTC. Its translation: CASSYGTTRGETQYF.

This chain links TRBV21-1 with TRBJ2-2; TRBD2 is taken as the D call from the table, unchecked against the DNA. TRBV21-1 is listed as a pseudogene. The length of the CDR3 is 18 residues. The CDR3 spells CASRVRIGGRANTGELFF. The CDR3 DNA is TGTGCCAGCAGAGTCCGGATCGGGGGTAGAGCGAACACCGGGGAGCTGTTTTTT.

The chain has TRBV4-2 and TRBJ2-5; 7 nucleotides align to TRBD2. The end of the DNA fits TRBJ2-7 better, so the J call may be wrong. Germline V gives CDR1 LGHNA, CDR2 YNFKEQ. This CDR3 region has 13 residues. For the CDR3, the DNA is TGTGCCAGCAGCGTCCGGGGGGAGGACGAGCAGTACTTC. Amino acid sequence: CASSVRGEDEQYF.